This T cell receptor beta chain was documented in a study of OX40 agonist ivuxolimab in advanced cancers. Findings of the study overall: Low normalized T-cell clonal expansion was additionally recorded for some nonresponders. The study observed clonal expansion of CD4+ and CD8+ blood T cells by week 6 at 0.1 to 3.0 mg/kg.

The V gene's germline CDR1 is SSHAT and CDR2 FNYEAQ (reference sequence). This CDR3 has 12 residues. A note on this clone: Its specificity is unknown. Germline and junction disagree at one end, which may indicate a read error.

Autoimmune disease history or systemic immunosuppression was exclusionary. Generated by immunoSEQ multiplex PCR, the TCRdb table keeps only in-frame clones and is missing some. The top ten hold under 4.5% of the sample, which has some 60,000 clones, around 86% seen once. The chain has TRBV7-7 and TRBJ2-5, with D perhaps TRBD2 (5 bases). The material was CD4+ or CD8+ T cells sorted from blood, obtained in a trial of the OX40 agonist ivuxolimab. The receptor was derived from an adult with an advanced solid tumor such as melanoma, head and neck, liver or kidney cancer. CDR3 coding DNA: TGTGCTAGCAGCCCGGGGCAAGAGACCCAGTACTTC. It is translated as CASSPGQETQYF.